This is a list of T cell receptor beta chains from one sample in a study of OX40 agonist ivuxolimab in advanced cancers. Some clones are missing from TCRdb's copy, which holds only in-frame ones; the method was immunoSEQ multiplex PCR. The top ten hold under 3.5% of the sample, which has fewer than 70,000 clones, roughly nine tenths seen once. The material was CD4+ or CD8+ T cells sorted from blood, obtained in a trial of the OX40 agonist ivuxolimab. Every receptor here comes from an adult with an advanced solid tumor such as melanoma, head and neck, liver or kidney cancer. The CDR3 runs from the conserved cysteine through the conserved F or W. Each record gives: V gene, D gene, J gene, clone size, CDR3 protein, CDR3 DNA. The D gene is left open where the match is weak. A clone size is listed for some rows: how often the clone was seen (once, few, many), or a class if it is expanded.

v_call: TRBV7-9
d_call: TRBD1
j_call: TRBJ2-3
clone_size: .
cdr3_aa: CASSFRQGTSTDTQYF
cdr3_nt: TGTGCCAGCAGCTTTAGACAGGGGACTAGCACAGATACGCAGTATTTT

v_call: TRBV5-5
d_call: .
j_call: TRBJ2-7
clone_size: .
cdr3_aa: CASSLRLYEQYF
cdr3_nt: TGTGCCAGCAGCTTGCGGCTTTACGAGCAGTACTTC

v_call: TRBV5-8
d_call: TRBD2
j_call: TRBJ2-5
clone_size: .
cdr3_aa: CASSSGGGETKETQYF
cdr3_nt: TGTGCCAGCAGCTCCGGCGGGGGGGAGACTAAAGAGACCCAGTACTTC

v_call: TRBV5-4
d_call: .
j_call: TRBJ1-1
clone_size: .
cdr3_aa: CASTPSGPNVNTEAFF
cdr3_nt: TGTGCCAGCACCCCATCCGGGCCTAATGTTAACACTGAGGCTTTCTTT

v_call: TRBV9
d_call: TRBD1
j_call: TRBJ2-7
clone_size: few
cdr3_aa: CASSVGDSSYEQYF
cdr3_nt: TGTGCCAGCAGCGTAGGGGACAGCTCCTACGAGCAGTACTTC

v_call: TRBV9
d_call: .
j_call: TRBJ2-2
clone_size: .
cdr3_aa: CASLDTGELFF
cdr3_nt: TGTGCCAGCCTGGACACCGGGGAGCTGTTTTTT

v_call: TRBV27
d_call: TRBD1
j_call: TRBJ2-3
clone_size: .
cdr3_aa: CASSRLPTGGSTDTQYF
cdr3_nt: TGTGCCAGCAGTCGCCTCCCCACAGGGGGCTCCACAGATACGCAGTATTTT

v_call: TRBV5-4
d_call: .
j_call: TRBJ2-3
clone_size: .
cdr3_aa: CASSQLLSLGTDTQYF
cdr3_nt: TGTGCCAGCAGCCAGCTTTTAAGCTTGGGCACAGATACGCAGTATTTT

v_call: TRBV15
d_call: .
j_call: TRBJ2-3
clone_size: few
cdr3_aa: CATSLSGDGRTDTQYF
cdr3_nt: TGTGCCACCAGCCTCTCAGGGGATGGTCGCACAGATACGCAGTATTTT

v_call: TRBV29-1
d_call: .
j_call: TRBJ1-1
clone_size: .
cdr3_aa: CSAPNGMNTEAFF
cdr3_nt: TGCAGCGCCCCAAATGGGATGAACACTGAAGCTTTCTTT

v_call: TRBV9
d_call: .
j_call: TRBJ2-1
clone_size: .
cdr3_aa: CASSVDFNEQFF
cdr3_nt: TGTGCCAGCAGCGTAGACTTCAATGAGCAGTTCTTC

v_call: TRBV4-3
d_call: .
j_call: TRBJ2-2
clone_size: .
cdr3_aa: CASSQGPAGNTGELFF
cdr3_nt: TGCGCCAGCAGCCAGGGTCCCGCCGGGAACACCGGGGAGCTGTTTTTT

v_call: TRBV7-2
d_call: .
j_call: TRBJ1-5
clone_size: .
cdr3_aa: CASSLVWGGNQPQHF
cdr3_nt: TGTGCCAGCAGCTTAGTTTGGGGGGGCAATCAGCCCCAGCATTTT

v_call: TRBV19
d_call: .
j_call: TRBJ1-1
clone_size: .
cdr3_aa: CASFFGTEAFF
cdr3_nt: TGTGCCAGTTTTTTCGGCACTGAAGCTTTCTTT

v_call: TRBV4-1
d_call: .
j_call: TRBJ2-3
clone_size: .
cdr3_aa: CASSQDSPDTQYF
cdr3_nt: TGCGCCAGCAGCCAAGATTCCCCAGATACGCAGTATTTT

v_call: TRBV6-5
d_call: .
j_call: TRBJ2-3
clone_size: .
cdr3_aa: CASRDSVDTQYF
cdr3_nt: TGTGCCAGCAGAGACTCGGTAGATACGCAGTATTTT

v_call: TRBV4-1
d_call: .
j_call: TRBJ2-3
clone_size: few
cdr3_aa: CASSQDAGTDTQYF
cdr3_nt: TGCGCCAGCAGCCAAGATGCGGGCACAGATACGCAGTATTTT

v_call: TRBV28
d_call: .
j_call: TRBJ1-4
clone_size: .
cdr3_aa: CASSARERGLTNEKLFF
cdr3_nt: TGTGCCAGCAGTGCTCGCGAGAGGGGTCTGACTAATGAAAAACTGTTTTTT

v_call: TRBV5-1
d_call: TRBD1
j_call: TRBJ2-6
clone_size: once
cdr3_aa: CASSPGDRDTSGANVLTF
cdr3_nt: TGCGCCAGCAGCCCAGGGGACAGGGACACCTCTGGGGCCAACGTCCTGACTTTC

v_call: TRBV7-9
d_call: .
j_call: TRBJ2-7
clone_size: .
cdr3_aa: CASSLEDGRISYEQYF
cdr3_nt: TGTGCCAGCAGCCTCGAAGATGGCAGAATCTCCTACGAGCAGTACTTC

v_call: TRBV2
d_call: .
j_call: TRBJ2-7
clone_size: once
cdr3_aa: CASSEGLSRHDRTF
cdr3_nt: TGTGCCAGCAGTGAAGGTTTATCCAGGCACGACCGTACCTTC

v_call: TRBV28
d_call: .
j_call: TRBJ2-1
clone_size: .
cdr3_aa: CASSLSGFPEQFF
cdr3_nt: TGTGCCAGCAGTTTATCAGGTTTCCCTGAGCAGTTCTTC

v_call: TRBV5-6
d_call: TRBD2
j_call: TRBJ2-4
clone_size: once
cdr3_aa: CASSPRTSGDKNIQYF
cdr3_nt: TGTGCCAGCAGCCCAAGGACTAGCGGGGACAAAAACATTCAGTACTTC

v_call: TRBV6-5
d_call: TRBD2
j_call: TRBJ2-3
clone_size: .
cdr3_aa: CASTPTRGGLDTQYF
cdr3_nt: TGTGCCAGCACCCCGACGCGGGGGGGTTTAGATACGCAGTATTTT

v_call: TRBV6-5
d_call: .
j_call: TRBJ2-7
clone_size: .
cdr3_aa: CASSYSITPSDEQYF
cdr3_nt: TGTGCCAGCAGTTACTCGATTACCCCCTCGGACGAGCAGTACTTC

v_call: TRBV7-9
d_call: TRBD2
j_call: TRBJ2-5
clone_size: .
cdr3_aa: CASTRGGRGETQYF
cdr3_nt: TGTGCCAGCACTCGGGGGGGCCGGGGAGAGACCCAGTACTTC